These T cell receptor beta chains were read from a single sample in a study of CD8 T cells in Susac syndrome. TCRdb re-derived calls from the immunoSEQ multiplex PCR reads in MiXCR, one entry per CDR3 protein. The data contain approximately 170,000 distinct CDR3 sequences, roughly 95% of them singletons. The sample was CD4+ T cells from PBMCs. Receptor source: a human donor with multiple sclerosis. The CDR3 runs from the conserved cysteine through the conserved F or W. A D gene is named only where the DNA matches it firmly. Clone size is stated in some rows and not others, as once, few, many or a class when expanded.

clone_size,v_call,j_call,d_call,cdr3_aa,cdr3_nt
NA,TRBV5-6,TRBJ1-2,TRBD1,CASSPGTGPYGYTF,TGTGCCAGCAGCCCGGGGACAGGGCCCTATGGCTACACCTTC
NA,TRBV5-4,TRBJ2-2,NA,CASSLSVAGELFF,TGTGCCAGCAGCTTGAGTGTCGCCGGGGAGCTGTTTTTT
NA,TRBV4-3,TRBJ1-3,NA,CASSYNQQISGNTIYF,TGCGCCAGCAGCTATAATCAGCAGATTTCTGGAAACACCATATATTTT
NA,TRBV9,TRBJ1-2,NA,CASATSLRGELGYTF,TGTGCCAGCGCGACCTCGCTCCGGGGGGAACTTGGCTACACCTTC
NA,TRBV18,TRBJ1-5,TRBD1,CASSLQGARQPQHF,TGTGCCAGCTCACTACAGGGGGCTCGACAGCCCCAGCATTTT
NA,TRBV6-5,TRBJ2-6,NA,CASSYVFSGANVLTF,TGTGCCAGCAGTTACGTCTTCTCTGGGGCCAACGTCCTGACTTTC
NA,TRBV29-1,TRBJ1-2,NA,CSVAGENYGYTF,TGCAGCGTTGCAGGCGAGAACTATGGCTACACCTTC
NA,TRBV27,TRBJ1-5,NA,CASSRVGGEYSNQPQHF,TGTGCCAGCAGCCGGGTCGGGGGGGAGTATAGCAATCAGCCCCAGCATTTT
NA,TRBV20-1,TRBJ1-2,NA,CSAPPVGVYGYTF,TGCAGTGCCCCCCCGGTTGGGGTCTATGGCTACACCTTC
NA,TRBV28,TRBJ2-3,NA,CASKSGPRGTDTQYF,TGTGCCAGCAAGTCGGGACCCCGAGGCACAGATACGCAGTATTTT
NA,TRBV29-1,TRBJ1-2,NA,CSVEANYGYTF,TGCAGCGTTGAAGCTAACTATGGCTACACCTTC
NA,TRBV28,TRBJ2-5,NA,CASTPWDRETQYF,TGTGCCAGCACCCCCTGGGATAGGGAGACCCAGTACTTC
NA,TRBV2,TRBJ1-4,NA,CASKSPNEKLFF,TGTGCCAGCAAGAGCCCTAATGAAAAACTGTTTTTT
NA,TRBV5-1,TRBJ2-3,NA,CASRSDRPLDTQYF,TGCGCCAGCAGGAGCGACCGTCCCTTGGATACGCAGTATTTT
NA,TRBV19,TRBJ2-3,NA,CASSIDGRGNADTQYF,TGTGCCAGTAGTATAGATGGGCGAGGGAATGCAGATACGCAGTATTTT
NA,TRBV7-2,TRBJ1-2,TRBD1,CASSSGTGDGYGYTF,TGTGCCAGCAGCTCAGGGACAGGGGATGGGTATGGCTACACCTTC
NA,TRBV6-6,TRBJ2-5,TRBD1,CASSYGRQGSETQYF,TGTGCCAGCAGTTACGGTAGACAGGGTTCAGAGACCCAGTACTTC
NA,TRBV7-9,TRBJ1-1,NA,CASSAAGMNTEAFF,TGTGCCAGCAGTGCCGCGGGCATGAACACTGAAGCTTTCTTT
NA,TRBV19,TRBJ2-3,TRBD1,CASTPDRGGDTQYF,TGTGCCAGTACCCCGGACAGGGGAGGCGATACGCAGTATTTT
once,TRBV12-3/TRBV12-4,TRBJ2-1,NA,CASSLGPGVGEQFF,TGTGCCAGCAGCTTAGGACCCGGGGTAGGTGAGCAGTTCTTC
NA,TRBV19,TRBJ2-5,NA,CASSTLGDAGETQYF,TGTGCCAGTAGTACCCTTGGCGATGCGGGCGAGACCCAGTACTTC
NA,TRBV6-5,TRBJ1-2,TRBD1,CASSYRDRGYGYTF,TGTGCCAGCAGTTACCGGGACAGGGGCTACGGCTACACCTTC
NA,TRBV4-1,TRBJ2-7,NA,CASRIGAGNSYEQYF,TGCGCCAGCCGTATAGGAGCGGGCAACTCCTACGAGCAGTACTTC
NA,TRBV3-1,TRBJ2-5,NA,CASSQGLKETQYF,TGTGCCAGCAGCCAGGGACTTAAAGAGACCCAGTACTTC
NA,TRBV3-1,TRBJ1-1,NA,CASSQAGRHTEAFF,TGTGCCAGCAGCCAAGCAGGGAGACACACTGAAGCTTTCTTT
NA,TRBV12-3/TRBV12-4,TRBJ1-1,NA,CASTYAGTEAFF,TGTGCCAGCACCTATGCGGGCACTGAAGCTTTCTTT
NA,TRBV20-1,TRBJ2-2,NA,CSARADNRYTGELFF,TGCAGTGCTAGAGCCGACAATAGGTACACCGGGGAGCTGTTTTTT
NA,TRBV5-1,TRBJ2-3,TRBD2,CASSYNSRGSGSTDTQYF,TGCGCCAGCAGCTACAACTCTCGGGGTAGCGGGAGCACAGATACGCAGTATTTT
NA,TRBV25-1,TRBJ2-7,NA,CASSRDLSYEQYF,TGTGCCAGTAGCCGGGACTTATCCTACGAGCAGTACTTC
once,TRBV15,TRBJ2-3,TRBD2,CATSRIAGPSTDTQYF,TGTGCCACCAGCCGGATAGCGGGACCAAGCACAGATACGCAGTATTTT
once,TRBV7-9,TRBJ1-5,NA,CASSVLNNQPQHF,TGTGCCAGCAGCGTCTTGAACAATCAGCCCCAGCATTTT
NA,TRBV18,TRBJ2-7,NA,CASSPADILYEQYF,TGTGCCAGCTCACCGGCGGACATACTCTACGAGCAGTACTTC
NA,TRBV20-1,TRBJ2-3,TRBD2,CSAKLSGYRTDTQYF,TGCAGTGCCAAGCTTAGCGGGTACCGCACAGATACGCAGTATTTT
NA,TRBV2,TRBJ2-2,NA,CASSPGTLNTGELFF,TGTGCCAGCAGCCCTGGGACTCTTAACACCGGGGAGCTGTTTTTT
NA,TRBV7-9,TRBJ2-7,NA,CASSRDNIYEQYF,TGTGCCAGCAGCCGGGACAACATTTACGAGCAGTACTTC
NA,TRBV6-5,TRBJ1-5,NA,CASSYSRGTDQPQHF,TGTGCCAGCAGTTACTCCCGAGGGACGGATCAGCCCCAGCATTTT
NA,TRBV7-2,TRBJ2-7,TRBD2,CASSLAPGPGGSYEQYF,TGTGCCAGCAGCTTAGCGCCAGGGCCGGGGGGCTCCTACGAGCAGTACTTC
NA,TRBV18,TRBJ2-7,NA,CASSGSDSLVGEQYF,TGTGCCAGCTCTGGTTCGGACAGCCTCGTAGGTGAGCAGTACTTC
NA,TRBV30,TRBJ1-5,TRBD1,CAWSGQGYSNQPQHF,TGTGCCTGGAGCGGACAGGGTTATAGCAATCAGCCCCAGCATTTT
NA,TRBV10-3,TRBJ2-1,NA,CAISDSLGGNEQFF,TGTGCCATCAGTGACTCGTTGGGTGGTAATGAGCAGTTCTTC
NA,TRBV2,TRBJ2-2,TRBD1,CASRQGALDTGELFF,TGTGCCAGCAGGCAGGGGGCGCTCGACACCGGGGAGCTGTTTTTT
once,TRBV24-1,TRBJ1-5,TRBD1,CAAGQGENQPQHF,TGTGCCGCAGGACAGGGGGAGAATCAGCCCCAGCATTTT
NA,TRBV4-1,TRBJ1-1,NA,CASGSYTDTEAFF,TGCGCCAGCGGAAGTTATACGGACACTGAAGCTTTCTTT
once,TRBV12-3/TRBV12-4,TRBJ2-3,NA,CASSSTGSSTDTQYF,TGTGCCAGCAGTTCAACCGGATCTAGCACAGATACGCAGTATTTT
NA,TRBV5-1,TRBJ1-1,TRBD1,CASSDYRGMNTEAFF,TGCGCCAGCAGCGATTACAGGGGCATGAACACTGAAGCTTTCTTT
NA,TRBV6-5,TRBJ2-3,NA,CASSTPDGTTDTQYF,TGTGCCAGCAGTACCCCAGACGGGACCACAGATACGCAGTATTTT
NA,TRBV12-3/TRBV12-4,TRBJ1-5,TRBD1,CASSRQGRNQPQHF,TGTGCCAGCAGTCGACAGGGGAGGAATCAGCCCCAGCATTTT
once,TRBV15,TRBJ1-1,NA,CATSRGSTEAFF,TGTGCCACCAGCAGAGGGTCCACTGAAGCTTTCTTT
few,TRBV18,TRBJ2-7,NA,CASSPPGQPYEQYF,TGTGCCAGCTCACCCCCTGGGCAGCCCTACGAGCAGTACTTC
NA,TRBV10-3,TRBJ2-1,TRBD2,CATLTSGRGRSYNEQFF,TGTGCCACCCTTACTAGCGGGAGGGGACGATCCTACAATGAGCAGTTCTTC
NA,TRBV25-1,TRBJ2-5,TRBD2,CASSTQATSGSGAQYF,TGTGCCAGCTCAACCCAGGCGACTAGCGGGAGTGGAGCCCAGTACTTC
NA,TRBV18,TRBJ1-2,TRBD1,CASSGQGYGYTF,TGTGCCAGCTCAGGACAGGGGTATGGCTACACCTTC
NA,TRBV9,TRBJ1-1,NA,CASSPRVSSEAFF,TGTGCCAGCAGCCCGAGGGTTTCCTCGGAAGCTTTCTTT
NA,TRBV29-1,TRBJ1-2,TRBD1,CSVDSGTANGYTF,TGCAGCGTTGATTCCGGGACAGCGAATGGCTACACCTTC